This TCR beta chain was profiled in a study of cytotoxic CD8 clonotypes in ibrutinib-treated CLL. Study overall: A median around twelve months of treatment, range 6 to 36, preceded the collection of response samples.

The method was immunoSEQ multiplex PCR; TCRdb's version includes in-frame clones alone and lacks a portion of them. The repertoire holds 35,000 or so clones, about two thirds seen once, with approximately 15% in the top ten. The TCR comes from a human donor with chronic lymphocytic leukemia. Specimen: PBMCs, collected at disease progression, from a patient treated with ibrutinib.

The CDR3 bases are TGTGCCAGTCTACAGGGAAGGACTGAAGCTTTCTTT. Its translation: CASLQGRTEAFF. J is TRBJ1-1 and V is TRBV2, with D possibly being TRBD1 (6 bases). This CDR3 is built from 12 residues. Germline CDR1 is SNHLY and CDR2 is FYNNEI. Trimming removed 9 bases at V and 5 bases at J, with 13 bases between.